The 28 T cell receptor beta chains in this list originate from one sample, sequenced in a study of spatial heterogeneity in lung cancer. Time point given: sample taken at primary tumor resection. Whole RNA obtained from tumor, nontumor lung or frozen PBMC underwent sequencing without sorting. TCRdb reanalysed the 5' RACE reads using MiXCR and keeps one entry per CDR3 protein. The sample shows roughly 4,500 distinct CDR3 sequences, about a fifth of them seen only once. The starting material was normal lung tissue next to the tumor, obtained at surgery. These receptor sequences come from a female donor with early-stage non-small cell lung cancer.

By proportion, this clonotype is medium-sized. This beta chain represents an off-target read in a library built for alpha chains; its size is of limited meaning. The chain links TRBV20-1 to TRBJ1-5, with D possibly matching TRBD1 (6 bases). Germline-derived CDR1 and CDR2 are DFQATT and SNEGSKA (reference sequence). The CDR3 is made up of 13 amino acids. CDR3 region: CTGMGAPGQPQHF. In DNA, the CDR3 is TGCACTGGTATGGGGGCGCCGGGTCAGCCCCAGCATTTT.

This clonotype qualifies as medium-sized. Little can be read into the size of this beta chain, an off-target read in a library designed for alpha chains. The rearrangement links TRBV28 to TRBJ2-7; 7 bases agree with TRBD1. The CDR3 has 14 amino acids. Per germline, CDR1 MDHEN and CDR2 SYDVKM. V was pared by 4 bases and J by 2 bases, with 5 bases of the junction left unmatched. The CDR3 spells CASSSLQGTYEQYF. The DNA for the CDR3 is TGTGCCAGCAGTTCGCTACAGGGGACCTACGAGCAGTACTTC.

There are a few counts of this clonotype. The size of this beta chain means little, since it is a stray read in a library made for alpha chains. The J gene is TRBJ2-1, the V gene TRBV7-8, with TRBD2 identical over 9 bases. Germline CDR1 SGHVS, CDR2 FQNEAQ. V lost 1 base and J lost 5; bases outside the gene matches: 3. CDR3 length: 15 residues. CDR3 nucleotide sequence: TGTGCCAGCAGCTTAGTAGCGGGGGCCCACAATGAGCAGTTCTTC. As protein: CASSLVAGAHNEQFF.

A few counts support this clonotype. Since the library was made to target alpha chains, this beta chain is a stray read and its abundance is not meaningful. The V call is TRBV29-1, the J call TRBJ2-5, with 8 bases fitting TRBD2. This CDR3 has 14 residues. The V gene's germline CDR1 is SQVTM and CDR2 ANQGSEA. The trim removed 6 bases at V and 5 bases at J, leaving 11 bases unmatched. Here the CDR3 DNA reads TGCAGCGTGGGTAGCGGGGCTTCGGGGGAGACCCAGTACTTC. Amino acids: CSVGSGASGETQYF. Based on the CDR3 plus reference TRBV29-1 and TRBJ2-5, the full variable domain is SAVISQKPSRDICQRGTSLTIQCQVDSQVTMMFWYRQQPGQSLTLIATANQGSEATYESGFVIDKFPISRPNLTFSTLTVSNMSPEDSSIYLCSVGSGASGETQYFGPGTRLLVL.

In its sample, this clonotype is medium-sized. The size of this beta chain means little, since it is a stray read in a library made for alpha chains. The J gene is TRBJ2-3, the V gene TRBV7-2, with unresolved D. Trimming took 5 bases from V and 10 from J, leaving 22 bases between them. The CDR3 length is 15 residues. Germline CDR1 reads SGHTA; CDR2 reads FQGNSA. CDR3 region: CASSGRPPRETAQYF. CDR3 nucleotides: TGTGCCAGCAGCGGGCGGCCCCCTAGGGAAACGGCGCAGTATTTT.

In its sample, this clonotype is medium-sized. This beta chain is off target for a library built for alpha chains, so its abundance means little. This chain uses TRBV20-1 with TRBJ1-2; 7 bases match TRBD1. V lost 6 bases and J lost 8; bases outside the gene matches: 6. The CDR3 has 11 amino acids. CDR1 is DFQATT, CDR2 SNEGSKA, per germline (reference sequence). The CDR3 bases are TGCAGTGCCCAGGGGGGAGGCGGCTACACCTTC. This translates into CSAQGGGGYTF.

As regards this clonotype: The library was designed around alpha chains, so this beta chain is a stray read whose abundance carries little weight. The genes are TRBV5-1 and TRBJ2-2, with 7 bases identical to TRBD1. Germline values: CDR1 SGHRS, CDR2 YFSETQ. The CDR3 runs 15 residues. The V gene end was trimmed by 5 bases and the J gene end by 0 bases; junction bases not matched to a gene: 4. The CDR3 protein is CASRGTVANTGELFF. The CDR3 DNA reads TGCGCCAGCAGAGGGACAGTGGCGAACACCGGGGAGCTGTTTTTT. Together with reference TRBV5-1 and TRBJ2-2, the CDR3 gives the full variable domain: KAGVTQTPRYLIKTRGQQVTLSCSPISGHRSVSWYQQTPGQGLQFLFEYFSETQRNKGNFPGRFSGRQFSNSRSEMNVSTLELGDSALYLCASRGTVANTGELFFGEGSRLTVL.

By share, this clonotype ranks as medium-sized. Since it is a stray read in a library aimed at alpha chains, this beta chain has a size that is not meaningful. V gene TRBV2 combines with J gene TRBJ2-3; TRBD1 aligns across 7 bases. In germline, CDR1 is SNHLY, CDR2 FYNNEI. This CDR3 is 15 amino acids long. V dropped 6 bases and J dropped 3; count of bases not matched to a gene: 9. CDR3 DNA: TGTGCCAGCAGATTACAGGGGAGAGGGACAGATACGCAGTATTTT. This sequence encodes CASRLQGRGTDTQYF.

This clonotype was detected only a few times. This beta chain is an unintended read in a library built for alpha chains; its size means little. This chain links TRBV6-1 with TRBJ2-1, with 10 bases that match TRBD2. The CDR3 totals 13 residues. Trimming cost V 9 bases and J 9 bases; bases outside gene matches: 8. Germline V CDR1 and CDR2: MNHNS, SASEGT. The CDR3, as DNA: TGTGCCAGTTCCGGGACTAGCGTGGGTGAGCAGTTCTTC. Protein product: CASSGTSVGEQFF.

This clonotype was recorded only once. Since the library was made to target alpha chains, this beta chain is a stray read and its abundance is not meaningful. CDR3 sequence (DNA): TGTGCCAGCAGCCCACGCGACAGGGGAGCTTCACCCCTCCACTTT. Its translation is CASSPRDRGASPLHF. The chain has TRBV27 and TRBJ1-6; 8 bases line up with TRBD1. The CDR3 is 15 residues long. CDR1 is MNHEY and CDR2 is SMNVEV in the germline V gene (reference sequence). V was clipped by 6 bases and J by 9 bases; unmatched bases: 10.

With regard to this clonotype: The library was prepared for alpha chains; this beta chain is a stray read, so its frequency means little. The chain is built from TRBV6-5 and TRBJ2-6, with a weak D call TRBD2 (6 bases). This CDR3 is built from 17 residues. Trimming left V 5 bases short and J 2 bases short, with 16 bases between. The germline CDR1 and CDR2 sequences are MNHEY and SVGAGI. DNA of the CDR3: TGTGCCAGCAGTCGTTGGGCGGGGTATACTGGGGCCAACGTCCTGACTTTC. Encoded protein: CASSRWAGYTGANVLTF.

In regard to this clonotype: A library prepared for alpha chains yielded this beta chain as an off-target read; its size is of little meaning. The V gene is TRBV29-1, the J gene TRBJ2-1; 8 bases line up with TRBD2. V trimming: 6 bases; J trimming: 7 bases; junction bases outside the gene matches: 14. The CDR3 is 15 residues long. Looked up from germline, CDR1 is SQVTM and CDR2 is ANQGSEA. CDR3 coding DNA: TGCAGCGTGTCCCCAAACCGGGGGGGCCGAAATGAGCAGTTCTTC. Translating it yields CSVSPNRGGRNEQFF.

Concerning this clonotype: For a library built for alpha chains, this beta chain is a stray read; little rests on its size. V and J are TRBV7-9 and TRBJ2-3; 7 bases fit TRBD2. The CDR3 extends over 14 amino acids. Germline V gene data show CDR1 as SEHNR and CDR2 as FQNEAQ (reference sequence). The junction had 9 bases not matched to a gene; V was cut back by 5 bases and J by 7 bases. The CDR3 here is CASSPSAGVHTQYF. CDR3 in DNA: TGTGCCAGCAGCCCCTCCGCGGGGGTTCATACGCAGTATTTT.

This clonotype is medium-sized (0.01 to 0.1%) in the sample. For a library built for alpha chains, this beta chain is a stray read; little rests on its size. The chain's CDR3 is CASSLGQGVDGELFF. The CDR3 DNA sequence: TGTGCCAGCAGCCTAGGGCAGGGGGTCGACGGGGAGCTGTTTTTT. The chain uses TRBV5-6 and TRBJ2-2, with TRBD1 identical over 7 bases. The V segment lost 4 bases and the J segment 7 bases; nucleotides outside the gene matches: 10. Germline-derived CDR1 and CDR2 are SGHDT and YYEEEE. The CDR3 spans 15 residues.

As concerns this clonotype: This beta chain lies outside the target of a library built for alpha chains; its clone size means little. The rearrangement links TRBV6-5 to TRBJ1-1; tentative D call: TRBD1 (6 bases). The V and J ends lost 5 bases and 3 bases respectively, with 13 bases between them. The CDR3 loop spans 14 amino acids. Germline loops: CDR1 MNHEY, CDR2 SVGAGI. The CDR3: CASSRRGRDTEAFF. CDR3 sequence (DNA): TGTGCCAGCAGTCGGCGGGGGCGGGACACTGAAGCTTTCTTT.

For this clonotype: Within a library made for alpha chains, this beta chain is off target, and its count is uninformative. This chain uses TRBV12-3 or TRBV12-4 with TRBJ2-5; maybe TRBD1 (6 bases). The CDR3 loop spans 12 amino acids. V was clipped by 5 bases and J by 7 bases, with 11 bases between them. CDR3 loop: CASSGGLTTQYF. CDR3 nucleotide sequence: TGTGCCAGCAGTGGGGGCCTGACGACCCAGTACTTC.

This clonotype was seen a few times. This beta chain is off target for a library built for alpha chains, so its abundance means little. CDR3 sequence: CASGIERSRFSNQPQHF. The CDR3 DNA reads as TGTGCCAGTGGGATAGAAAGAAGCCGGTTTAGCAATCAGCCCCAGCATTTT. V is TRBV19 and J is TRBJ1-5, with unresolved D. V gave up 8 bases and J gave up 0 bases, with 20 bases separating them. The germline V gene encodes CDR1 LNHDA and CDR2 SQIVND (reference sequence). This CDR3 has 17 amino acids. The full variable domain, completed using reference TRBV19 and TRBJ1-5, is DGGITQSPKYLFRKEGQNVTLSCEQNLNHDAMYWYRQDPGQGLRLIYYSQIVNDFQKGDIAEGYSVSREKKESFPLTVTSAQKNPTAFYLCASGIERSRFSNQPQHFGDGTRLSIL.

This clonotype was seen only a few times. Its ends do not fully match the called genes, so a read error is possible. The library was built for alpha chains, so this beta chain is an off-target read and its size means little. CDR3 amino acids: CASSQGPGRLSF. The CDR3 bases are TGTGCCAGCAGCCAAGGGCCCGGCCGCCTGTCATTT. V gene TRBV14 combines with J gene TRBJ1-4; D ambiguous. Germline CDR1 and CDR2: SGHDN and FVKESK. The CDR3 covers 12 residues.

On this clonotype: Little can be read into the size of this beta chain, an off-target read in a library designed for alpha chains. CDR3 DNA sequence: TGCAGTGCTAGGTCCGGGACTAGCGGAGAATTTAGCTCCTACGAGCAGTACTTC. Translated: CSARSGTSGEFSSYEQYF. This chain joins TRBV20-1 and TRBJ2-7; 11 bases are a match to TRBD2. This CDR3 has 18 residues. V was clipped by 3 bases and J by 0 bases; unmatched bases: 13. CDR1 DFQATT and CDR2 SNEGSKA come from the germline V gene (reference sequence).

In the case of this clonotype: Being off target in a library aimed at alpha chains, this beta chain has a size of little meaning. The chain is built from TRBV7-2 and TRBJ1-5, with 8 nucleotides matching TRBD1. Germline CDR1 is SGHTA and CDR2 is FQGNSA. J was trimmed by 5 bases and V by 2 bases; bases with no gene match: 8. This CDR3 region has 16 residues. CDR3 in amino acids: CASSLRTGRLDQPQHF. CDR3 DNA: TGTGCCAGCAGCTTAAGGACAGGGCGACTGGATCAGCCCCAGCATTTT.

Notes on this clonotype: This beta chain is an unintended read in a library built for alpha chains; its size means little. The chain couples TRBV29-1 to TRBJ2-1; D is unclear. V was cut by 4 bases and J by 7 bases, with 8 bases left in between. Germline assignment: CDR1 SQVTM and CDR2 ANQGSEA. CDR3 length: 11 residues. The CDR3 nucleotides read TGCAGCGTTGTATGGGGTAATGAGCAGTTCTTC. Translating it yields CSVVWGNEQFF.

This clonotype was counted only a few times. Found in a library prepared for alpha chains, this beta chain is an off-target read, and its abundance has little meaning. The chain combines TRBV29-1 with TRBJ1-1, with D possibly TRBD1 on 6 matching bases. With 7 bases removed from V and 5 bases from J, the gap between germline ends came to 17 bases. Germline-derived CDR1 and CDR2 are SQVTM and ANQGSEA. The CDR3 is 13 amino acids. CDR3 DNA: TGCAGCGGGGAACAGGGAGGAAAGACTGAAGCTTTCTTT. Translation gives CSGEQGGKTEAFF.

This clonotype is medium-sized within its sample. Since the library was made to target alpha chains, this beta chain is a stray read and its abundance is not meaningful. The chain carries TRBV10-3 and TRBJ2-5; 9 nucleotides align to TRBD2. This CDR3 is 13 amino acids long. In germline, CDR1 is ENHRY, CDR2 SYGVKD. The J segment lost 4 bases and the V segment lost 8 bases, leaving 5 bases of the junction unmatched. The CDR3: CAIGVAGAETQYF. As DNA, the CDR3 is TGTGCCATCGGAGTAGCGGGGGCAGAGACCCAGTACTTC.

In this sample, this clonotype is medium-sized. With the library built for alpha chains, this beta chain is off target and its frequency is not meaningful. The rearrangement links TRBV7-2 to TRBJ2-7, with D possibly matching TRBD2 (6 bases). V was shortened by 10 bases and J by 5 bases, with 21 bases between the two germline ends. The germline gives CDR1 SGHTA, CDR2 FQGNSA. The length of the CDR3 is 14 residues. The CDR3 reads CANPGGRLLHEQYF. For the CDR3, the DNA is TGTGCCAACCCCGGGGGTAGGCTCCTCCACGAGCAGTACTTC.

This clonotype was detected ten times or more. The size of this beta chain means little, since it is a stray read in a library made for alpha chains. This chain links TRBV15 with TRBJ2-1, with a tentative D call TRBD1 (5 bases). The germline gives CDR1 LNHNV, CDR2 YYDKDF (reference sequence). The CDR3 runs to 12 residues. Trimming removed 3 bases from V and 8 bases from J, with 8 bases in between. Written as DNA, the CDR3 is TGTGCCACCAGCAGTAGGGGCGATGAGCAGTTCTTC. Protein product: CATSSRGDEQFF.

On this clonotype itself: This beta chain appears as a stray read in a library generated for alpha chains; its size is not informative. The gene calls are TRBV20-1 and TRBJ2-7; D is tentatively TRBD1 or TRBD2 (5 bases each). The CDR3 sequence is 12 residues long. Germline lookup yields CDR1 DFQATT and CDR2 SNEGSKA (reference sequence). V was trimmed by 7 bases and J by 3 bases, leaving 13 bases between them. The chain's CDR3 is CSVGTGSYEQYF. The DNA for the CDR3 is TGCAGTGTGGGGACGGGTAGCTACGAGCAGTACTTC.

This clonotype has ten or more counts. Being off target in a library aimed at alpha chains, this beta chain has a size of little meaning. The chain carries TRBV12-3 or TRBV12-4 and TRBJ2-5, with D unresolved. This CDR3 region has 13 residues. V lost 5 bases and J 4 bases, leaving 11 bases between the germline ends. The CDR3 protein is CASSPPEGETQYF. CDR3 bases: TGTGCCAGCAGTCCCCCGGAAGGAGAGACCCAGTACTTC.

This clonotype is judged medium-sized. This beta chain is an unintended read in a library built for alpha chains; its size means little. This chain links TRBV19 with TRBJ1-2, with unresolved D. V gave up 3 bases and J gave up 4 bases, with 9 bases separating them. There are 13 residues in the CDR3. The V gene's germline CDR1 is LNHDA and CDR2 SQIVND (reference sequence). CDR3 residues: CASSIDSFYGYTF. The CDR3 DNA reads TGTGCCAGTAGTATTGATAGCTTCTATGGCTACACCTTC.